The next 7 T cell receptor beta chains were all read from a single sample in a study of blood T cell repertoires in COVID-19. The protocol was immunoSEQ multiplex PCR, while the TCRdb copy is restricted to in-frame clones and leaves out a portion. The table records around 140,000 clones, 75% to 90% of them present only once. The sequencing sample was made of peripheral blood. The receptors originated from a man between 18 and 35 years old with COVID-19, enrolled during active disease.

This clone was picked up one time. The chain carries TRBV28 and TRBJ1-5; TRBD1 matches 8 bases. Germline trimming cut 6 bases from V and 3 bases from J; bases unmatched to any gene: 4. CDR1 and CDR2 (germline): MDHEN, SYDVKM. This CDR3 comprises 14 residues. Here the CDR3 DNA reads TGTGCCAGCAGGGAGGGACAGGTCAATCAGCCCCAGCATTTT. Amino acid sequence: CASREGQVNQPQHF.

The rearrangement uses TRBV29-1 and TRBJ1-1; TRBD1 aligns across 8 bases. Looked up from germline, CDR1 is SQVTM and CDR2 is ANQGSEA. This CDR3 spans 17 amino acids. V was clipped by 7 bases and J by 3 bases; unmatched bases: 19. CDR3 coding DNA: TGCAGCGCCTTGGGAGTGGTTGCAGGGGGCAAGGACACTGAAGCTTTCTTT. Its translation is CSALGVVAGGKDTEAFF.

V gene TRBV3-1 (or the pseudogene TRBV3-2) combines with J gene TRBJ2-5, with TRBD1 matching 11 bases. The CDR3 loop spans 16 amino acids. The V and J ends lost 4 bases and 2 bases, in that order; junction bases with no gene match: 6. Looked up from germline, CDR1 is LGHDT and CDR2 is YNNKEL (reference sequence). The chain's CDR3 is CASSRDRGYRQETQYF. CDR3 DNA sequence: TGTGCCAGCAGCCGGGACAGGGGGTATCGGCAAGAGACCCAGTACTTC.

The chain has TRBV28 and TRBJ2-7; 10 positions agree with TRBD1. With V trimmed by 6 bases and J by 4 bases, 6 bases remained unmatched. The CDR3 loop spans 14 amino acids. Per germline, CDR1 MDHEN and CDR2 SYDVKM. Written as DNA, the CDR3 is TGTGCCAGCAGACTAGGACAGGGGGTATACGAGCAGTACTTC. It translates to CASRLGQGVYEQYF.

The V gene is TRBV28, the J gene TRBJ1-5, with D tentatively TRBD1 (6 bases). The CDR3 has 17 amino acids. Trimming stripped 2 bases from V and 4 bases from J, with 18 bases between. Germline CDR1 is MDHEN and CDR2 is SYDVKM. CDR3 sequence (DNA): TGTGCCAGCAGTTTAAGAGGACCGGGACACAAGAATCAGCCCCAGCATTTT. Its translation is CASSLRGPGHKNQPQHF.

Details on this clone: At one of its ends the junction is not consistent with the germline gene, which may arise from a read error. The CDR3 DNA reads as TGCCCCTTCGACAGGGTTAGCAATCAGCCCCAGCATTTT. Protein product: CPFDRVSNQPQHF. The J gene is TRBJ1-5, the V gene TRBV25-1, with 7 bases matching TRBD1. The germline V gene has CDR1 MGHDK and CDR2 SYGVNS. This CDR3 has 13 residues.

V is TRBV7-3 and J is TRBJ1-6; D gene unclear. Germline CDR1 reads SGHTA; CDR2 reads FQGTGA. V was trimmed by 1 base and J by 11 bases, leaving 9 bases between them. The CDR3 length is 13 residues. This CDR3 reads CASSLSGDTPLHF. The CDR3 coding sequence is TGTGCCAGCAGCTTAAGTGGAGATACACCCCTCCACTTT.